In its sample, the clone carrying this T cell receptor beta chain was seen many times. Its target is unknown. The data derive from a study of CD8 T cells in ankylosing spondylitis. Study-wide results and limits: A TCR beta motif made of 7 to 9 highly homologous variants seemed typical of ankylosing spondylitis blood. Clones linked to disease were reported to show significant enrichment in matched ankylosing spondylitis synovial fluid.

Researchers built TCR beta libraries using quantitative 5'-RACE with molecular barcodes. TCRdb re-analysed the 5' RACE reads in MiXCR, keeping a single row per CDR3 protein. Of 250,000 to 400,000 distinct CDR3 sequences listed, roughly 11% are singletons. There are 14 residues in the CDR3. V lost 2 bases to trimming and J lost 3 bases, with 9 bases between them. Germline V gene lookup returns CDR1 MRHNA and CDR2 SNTAGT. The rearrangement uses TRBV6-4 and TRBJ2-3; no definite D call. The sample consisted of blood, either unsorted or a sorted T cell fraction (not recorded which). This TCR was recovered from a female donor with ankylosing spondylitis or in good health (not recorded which). Here the CDR3 DNA reads TGTGCCAGCAGTGACACAGACGGTACAGATACGCAGTATTTT. Translated, it gives CASSDTDGTDTQYF.